This T cell receptor (beta chain) was identified during a study of CD8 T cells in ankylosing spondylitis. General study findings and limits: Within ankylosing spondylitis blood, a TCR beta motif made up of seven to nine highly homologous variants appeared to be characteristic. CD8+ cells made up the disease-linked clones, which were relatively rare in peripheral blood. Reports say disease-linked clones showed up significantly more in matched ankylosing spondylitis synovial fluid.

This clonotype was found a few times. What it binds is unknown. Libraries of TCR beta came from quantitative 5'-RACE with molecular barcodes. MiXCR, run by TCRdb on the 5' RACE reads, gives a single entry per CDR3 protein. The sample records roughly 450,000 distinct CDR3 sequences, 25% to 30% being singletons. V was pared by 1 base and J by 6 bases, with 4 bases of the junction left unmatched. Germline loops: CDR1 LGHDT, CDR2 YNNKEL (reference sequence). This CDR3 is 15 amino acids long. The TCR originated in a male donor with ankylosing spondylitis. The specimen was blood, either unsorted or a sorted T cell fraction (not recorded which). The rearrangement uses TRBV3-1 and TRBJ2-1, with TRBD2 matching 9 bases. This CDR3 is CASSQGLAVSNEQFF. The CDR3 DNA reads as TGTGCCAGCAGCCAAGGACTAGCGGTGAGCAATGAGCAGTTCTTC.